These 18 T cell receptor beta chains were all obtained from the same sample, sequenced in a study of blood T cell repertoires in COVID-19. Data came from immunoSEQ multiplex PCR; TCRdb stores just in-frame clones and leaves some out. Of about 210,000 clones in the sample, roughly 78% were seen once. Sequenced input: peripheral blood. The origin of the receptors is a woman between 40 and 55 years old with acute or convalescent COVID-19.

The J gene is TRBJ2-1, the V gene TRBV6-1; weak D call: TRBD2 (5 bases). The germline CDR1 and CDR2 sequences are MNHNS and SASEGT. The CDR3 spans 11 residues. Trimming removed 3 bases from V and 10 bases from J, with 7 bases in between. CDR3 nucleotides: TGTGCCAGCAGTGACCGGAGGGAGCAGTTCTTC. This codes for CASSDRREQFF.

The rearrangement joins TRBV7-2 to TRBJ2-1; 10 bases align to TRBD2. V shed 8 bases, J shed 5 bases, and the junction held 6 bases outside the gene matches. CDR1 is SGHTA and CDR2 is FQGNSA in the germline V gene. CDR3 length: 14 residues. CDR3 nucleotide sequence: TGTGCCAGCCTAAGGACTAGCGGTAACAATGAGCAGTTCTTC. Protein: CASLRTSGNNEQFF.

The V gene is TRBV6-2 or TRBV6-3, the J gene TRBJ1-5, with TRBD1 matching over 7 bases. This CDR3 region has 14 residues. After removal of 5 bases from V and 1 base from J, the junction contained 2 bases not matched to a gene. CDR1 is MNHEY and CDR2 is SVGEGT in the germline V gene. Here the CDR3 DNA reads TGTGCCAGCAGTCCGGGACAGAGCAATCAGCCCCAGCATTTT. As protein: CASSPGQSNQPQHF.

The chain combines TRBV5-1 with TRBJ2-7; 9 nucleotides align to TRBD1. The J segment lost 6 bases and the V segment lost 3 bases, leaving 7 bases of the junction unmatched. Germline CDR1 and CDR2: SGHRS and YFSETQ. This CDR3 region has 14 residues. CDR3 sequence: CASSSGQGSGEQYF. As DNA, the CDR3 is TGCGCCAGCAGCTCGGGACAGGGCTCTGGCGAGCAGTACTTC.

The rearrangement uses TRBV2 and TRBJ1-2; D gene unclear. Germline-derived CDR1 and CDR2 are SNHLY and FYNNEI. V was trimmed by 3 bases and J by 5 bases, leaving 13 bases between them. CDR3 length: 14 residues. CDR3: CASSDEGSLYGYTF. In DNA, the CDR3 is TGTGCCAGCAGTGATGAGGGAAGTTTATATGGCTACACCTTC. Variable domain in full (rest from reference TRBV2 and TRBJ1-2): EPEVTQTPSHQVTQMGQEVILRCVPISNHLYFYWYRQILGQKVEFLVSFYNNEISEKSEIFDDQFSVERPDGSNFTLKIRSTKLEDSAMYFCASSDEGSLYGYTFGSGTRLTVV.

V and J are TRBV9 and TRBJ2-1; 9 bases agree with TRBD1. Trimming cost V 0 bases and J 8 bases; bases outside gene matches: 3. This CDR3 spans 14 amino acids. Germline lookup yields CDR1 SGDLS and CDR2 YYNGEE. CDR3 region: CASSVGQGVDEQFF. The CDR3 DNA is TGTGCCAGCAGCGTAGGACAGGGGGTAGATGAGCAGTTCTTC.

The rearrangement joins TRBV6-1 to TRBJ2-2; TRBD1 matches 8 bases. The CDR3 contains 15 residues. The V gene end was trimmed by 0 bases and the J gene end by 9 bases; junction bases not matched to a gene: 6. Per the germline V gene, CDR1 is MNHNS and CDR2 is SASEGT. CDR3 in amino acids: CASSEAGQGYRELFF. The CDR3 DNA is TGTGCCAGCAGTGAAGCAGGACAGGGTTATCGGGAGCTGTTTTTT.

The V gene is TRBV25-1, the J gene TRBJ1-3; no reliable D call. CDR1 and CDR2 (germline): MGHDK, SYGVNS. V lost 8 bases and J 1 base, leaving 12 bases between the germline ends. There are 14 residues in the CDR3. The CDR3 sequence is CASVGSPSGNTIYF. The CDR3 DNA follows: TGTGCCAGCGTGGGCTCCCCATCTGGAAACACCATATATTTT. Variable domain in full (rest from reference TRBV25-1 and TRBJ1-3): EADIYQTPRYLVIGTGKKITLECSQTMGHDKMYWYQQDPGMELHLIHYSYGVNSTEKGDLSSESTVSRIRTEHFPLTLESARPSHTSQYLCASVGSPSGNTIYFGEGSWLTVV.

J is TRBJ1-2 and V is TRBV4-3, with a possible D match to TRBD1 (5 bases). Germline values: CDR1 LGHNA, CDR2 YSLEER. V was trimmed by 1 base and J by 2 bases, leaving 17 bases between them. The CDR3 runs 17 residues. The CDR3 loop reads CASSQGLGGGLNYGYTF. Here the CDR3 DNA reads TGCGCCAGCAGCCAAGGACTGGGGGGGGGATTGAACTATGGCTACACCTTC.

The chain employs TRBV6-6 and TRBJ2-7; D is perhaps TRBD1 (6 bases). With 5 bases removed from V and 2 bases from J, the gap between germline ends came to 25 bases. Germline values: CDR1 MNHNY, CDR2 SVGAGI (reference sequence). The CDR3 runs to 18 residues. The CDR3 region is CASSQPAGRTALTYEQYF. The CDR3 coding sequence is TGTGCCAGCAGTCAACCGGCCGGCAGGACAGCTTTAACCTACGAGCAGTACTTC.

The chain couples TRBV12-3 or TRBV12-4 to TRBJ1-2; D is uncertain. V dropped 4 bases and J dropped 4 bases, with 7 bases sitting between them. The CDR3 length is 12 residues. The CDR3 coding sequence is TGTGCCAGCAGTTCCCAGTTCTATGGCTACACCTTC. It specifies CASSSQFYGYTF.

Here the CDR3 DNA reads TGCAGTGCTAGTAACAGGGGCGGCACCGGGGAGCTGTTTTTT. It encodes CSASNRGGTGELFF. V and J are TRBV20-1 and TRBJ2-2, with 7 bases identical to TRBD1. Germline V lookup: CDR1 DFQATT, CDR2 SNEGSKA (reference sequence). The ends lost 3 bases at V and 4 bases at J; junction bases unmatched: 5. The CDR3 covers 14 residues.

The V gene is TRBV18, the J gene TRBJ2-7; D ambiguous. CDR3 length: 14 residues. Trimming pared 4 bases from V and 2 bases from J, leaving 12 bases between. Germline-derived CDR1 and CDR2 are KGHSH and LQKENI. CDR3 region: CASSRAQSPYEQYF. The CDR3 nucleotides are TGTGCCAGCTCACGGGCCCAAAGCCCCTACGAGCAGTACTTC.

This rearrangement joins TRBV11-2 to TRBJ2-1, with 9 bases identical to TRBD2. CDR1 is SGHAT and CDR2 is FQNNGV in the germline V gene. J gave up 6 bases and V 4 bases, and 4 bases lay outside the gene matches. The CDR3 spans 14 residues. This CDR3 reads CASSSGLASNEQFF. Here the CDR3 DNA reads TGTGCCAGCAGCTCGGGACTAGCTAGCAATGAGCAGTTCTTC.

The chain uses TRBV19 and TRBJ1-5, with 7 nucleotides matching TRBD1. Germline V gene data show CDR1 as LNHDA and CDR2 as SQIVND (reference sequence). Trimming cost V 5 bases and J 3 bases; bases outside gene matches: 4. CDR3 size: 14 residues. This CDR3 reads CASSLGQVNQPQHF. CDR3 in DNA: TGTGCCAGTAGTCTCGGACAGGTCAATCAGCCCCAGCATTTT.

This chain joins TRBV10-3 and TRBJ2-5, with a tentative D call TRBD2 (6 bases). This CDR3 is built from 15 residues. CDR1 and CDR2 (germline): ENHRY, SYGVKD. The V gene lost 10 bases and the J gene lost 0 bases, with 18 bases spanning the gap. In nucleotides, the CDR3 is TGTGCCACCTGTTTCGGCGGGACGTACCAAGAGACCCAGTACTTC. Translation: CATCFGGTYQETQYF.

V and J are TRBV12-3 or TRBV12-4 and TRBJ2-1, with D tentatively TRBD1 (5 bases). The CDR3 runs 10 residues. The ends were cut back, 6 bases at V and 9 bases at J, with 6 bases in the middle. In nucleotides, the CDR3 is TGTGCCAGCAGGGGGCCTGAGCAGTTCTTC. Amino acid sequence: CASRGPEQFF.

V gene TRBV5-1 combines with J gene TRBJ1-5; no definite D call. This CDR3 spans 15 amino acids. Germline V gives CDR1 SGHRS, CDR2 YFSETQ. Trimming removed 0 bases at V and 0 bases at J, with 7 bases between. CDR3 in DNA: TGCGCCAGCAGCTTGGACGGGGTTAGCAATCAGCCCCAGCATTTT. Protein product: CASSLDGVSNQPQHF.